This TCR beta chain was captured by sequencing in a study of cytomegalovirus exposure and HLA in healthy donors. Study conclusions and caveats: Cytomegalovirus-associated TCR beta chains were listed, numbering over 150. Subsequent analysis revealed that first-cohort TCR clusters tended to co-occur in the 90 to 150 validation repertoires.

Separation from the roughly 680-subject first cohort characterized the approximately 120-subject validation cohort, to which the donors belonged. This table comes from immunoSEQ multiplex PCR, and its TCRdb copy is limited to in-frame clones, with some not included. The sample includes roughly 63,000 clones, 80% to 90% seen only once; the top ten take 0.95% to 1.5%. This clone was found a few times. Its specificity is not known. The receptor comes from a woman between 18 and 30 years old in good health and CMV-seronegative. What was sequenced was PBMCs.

The CDR3 nucleotides are TGTGCCAGTAGTATTAGCGGGGGTCACTACGAGCAGTACTTC. This sequence encodes CASSISGGHYEQYF. The chain joins TRBV19 to TRBJ2-7; 9 nucleotides agree with TRBD2. This CDR3 comprises 14 residues. Germline assignment: CDR1 LNHDA and CDR2 SQIVND (reference sequence). V trimming: 3 bases; J trimming: 3 bases; junction bases outside the gene matches: 3. The whole variable domain, remainder taken from reference TRBV19 and TRBJ2-7, is DGGITQSPKYLFRKEGQNVTLSCEQNLNHDAMYWYRQDPGQGLRLIYYSQIVNDFQKGDIAEGYSVSREKKESFPLTVTSAQKNPTAFYLCASSISGGHYEQYFGPGTRLTVT.